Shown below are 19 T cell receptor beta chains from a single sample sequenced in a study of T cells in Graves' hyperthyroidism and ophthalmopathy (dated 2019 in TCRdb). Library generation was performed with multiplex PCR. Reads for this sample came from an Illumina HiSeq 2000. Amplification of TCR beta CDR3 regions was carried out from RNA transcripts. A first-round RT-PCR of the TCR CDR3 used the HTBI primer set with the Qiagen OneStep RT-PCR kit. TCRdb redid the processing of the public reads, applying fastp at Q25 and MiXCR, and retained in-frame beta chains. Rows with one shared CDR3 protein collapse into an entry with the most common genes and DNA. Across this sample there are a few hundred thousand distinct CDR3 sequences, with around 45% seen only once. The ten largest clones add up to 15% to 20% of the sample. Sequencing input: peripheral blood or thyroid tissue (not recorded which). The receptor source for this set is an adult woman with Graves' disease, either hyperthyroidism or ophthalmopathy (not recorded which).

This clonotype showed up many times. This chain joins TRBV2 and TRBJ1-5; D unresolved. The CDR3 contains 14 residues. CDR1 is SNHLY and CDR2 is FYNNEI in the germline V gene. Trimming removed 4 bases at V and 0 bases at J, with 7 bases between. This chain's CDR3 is CASSGRISNQPQHF. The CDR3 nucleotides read TGTGCCAGCAGTGGGAGGATTAGCAATCAGCCCCAGCATTTT.

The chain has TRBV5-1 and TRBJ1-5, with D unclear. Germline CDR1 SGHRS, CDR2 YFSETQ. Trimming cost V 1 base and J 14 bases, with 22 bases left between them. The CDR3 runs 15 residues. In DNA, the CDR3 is TGCGCCAGCAGCTTGTCGGCGGGAGTGGTAATCTACGAGCATTTT. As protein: CASSLSAGVVIYEHF.

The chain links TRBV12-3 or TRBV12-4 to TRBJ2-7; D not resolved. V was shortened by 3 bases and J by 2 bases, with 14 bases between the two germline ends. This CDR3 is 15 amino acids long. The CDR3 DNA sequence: TGTGCCAGCAGTTTCCAGCGAGCAAGCCCCTACGAGCAGTACTTC. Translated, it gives CASSFQRASPYEQYF.

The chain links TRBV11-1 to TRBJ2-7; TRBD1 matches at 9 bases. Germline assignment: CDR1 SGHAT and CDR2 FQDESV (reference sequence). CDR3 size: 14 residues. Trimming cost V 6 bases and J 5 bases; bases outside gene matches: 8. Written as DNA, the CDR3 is TGTGCCAGCAGAGACCGGGACAGGGTCCACGAGCAGTACTTC. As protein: CASRDRDRVHEQYF.

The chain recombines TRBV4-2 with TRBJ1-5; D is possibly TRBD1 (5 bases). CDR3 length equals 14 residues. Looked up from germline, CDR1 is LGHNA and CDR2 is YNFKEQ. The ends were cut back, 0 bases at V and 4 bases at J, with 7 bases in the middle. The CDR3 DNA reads TGTGCCAGCAGCCAAGAGACAGCTAATCAGCCCCAGCATTTT. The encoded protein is CASSQETANQPQHF.

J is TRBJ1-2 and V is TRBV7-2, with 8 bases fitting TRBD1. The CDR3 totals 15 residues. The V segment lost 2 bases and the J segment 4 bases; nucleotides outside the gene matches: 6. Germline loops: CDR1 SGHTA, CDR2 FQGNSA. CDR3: CASSLRQGPLYGYTF. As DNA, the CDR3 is TGTGCCAGCAGCTTAAGACAGGGGCCCCTCTATGGCTACACCTTC.

The CDR3 reads CAISEGVAGSYEQYF. The CDR3 DNA reads as TGTGCCATCAGTGAGGGGGTAGCGGGGTCCTACGAGCAGTACTTC. V is TRBV10-3 and J is TRBJ2-7; 8 bases align to TRBD2. Germline CDR1 ENHRY, CDR2 SYGVKD. CDR3 length equals 15 residues. Trimming cost V 2 bases and J 1 base; bases outside gene matches: 4.

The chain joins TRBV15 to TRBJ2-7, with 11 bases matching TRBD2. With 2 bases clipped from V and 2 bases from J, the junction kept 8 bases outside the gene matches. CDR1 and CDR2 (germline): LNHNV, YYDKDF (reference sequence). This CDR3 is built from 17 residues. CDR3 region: CATSRRRTSGSAYEQYF. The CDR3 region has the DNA TGTGCCACCAGCAGACGGAGAACTAGCGGGAGTGCCTACGAGCAGTACTTC. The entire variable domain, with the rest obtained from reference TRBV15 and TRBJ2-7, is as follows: DAMVIQNPRYQVTQFGKPVTLSCSQTLNHNVMYWYQQKSSQAPKLLFHYYDKDFNNEADTPDNFQSRRPNTSFCFLDIRSPGLGDTAMYLCATSRRRTSGSAYEQYFGPGTRLTVT.

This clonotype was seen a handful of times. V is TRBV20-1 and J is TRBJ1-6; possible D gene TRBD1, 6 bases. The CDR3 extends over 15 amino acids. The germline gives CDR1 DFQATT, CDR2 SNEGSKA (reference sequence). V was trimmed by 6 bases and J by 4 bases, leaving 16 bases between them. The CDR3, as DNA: TGCAGTGCCCGACAGGCGCAGGGTTATAATTCACCCCTCCACTTT. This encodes CSARQAQGYNSPLHF.

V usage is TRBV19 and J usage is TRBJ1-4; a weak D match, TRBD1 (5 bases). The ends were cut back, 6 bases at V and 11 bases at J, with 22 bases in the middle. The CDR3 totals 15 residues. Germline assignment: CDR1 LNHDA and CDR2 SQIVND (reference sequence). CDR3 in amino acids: CASSPRGGGNGKLFF. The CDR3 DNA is TGTGCCAGTAGCCCCCGCGGTGGGGGGAACGGGAAACTGTTTTTT.

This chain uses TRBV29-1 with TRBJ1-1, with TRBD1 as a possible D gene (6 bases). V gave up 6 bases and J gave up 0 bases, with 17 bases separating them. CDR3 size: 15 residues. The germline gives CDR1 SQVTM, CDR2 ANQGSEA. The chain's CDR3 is CSVATGTYMNTEAFF. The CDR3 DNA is TGCAGCGTAGCGACCGGGACATACATGAACACTGAAGCTTTCTTT.

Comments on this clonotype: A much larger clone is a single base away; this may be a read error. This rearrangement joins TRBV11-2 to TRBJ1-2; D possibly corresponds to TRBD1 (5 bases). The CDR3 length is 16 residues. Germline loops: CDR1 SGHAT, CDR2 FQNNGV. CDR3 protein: CASSQFQGVGVWGYTF. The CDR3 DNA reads TGCGCCAGCAGCCAATTCCAAGGGGTCGGGGTTTGGGGCTACACCTTC.

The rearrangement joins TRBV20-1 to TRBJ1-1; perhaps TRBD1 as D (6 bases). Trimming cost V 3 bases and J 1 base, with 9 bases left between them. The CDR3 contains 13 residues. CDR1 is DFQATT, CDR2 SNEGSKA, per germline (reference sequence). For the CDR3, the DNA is TGCAGTGCTAGTTGGGGACAGAACACTGAAGCTTTCTTT. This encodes CSASWGQNTEAFF.

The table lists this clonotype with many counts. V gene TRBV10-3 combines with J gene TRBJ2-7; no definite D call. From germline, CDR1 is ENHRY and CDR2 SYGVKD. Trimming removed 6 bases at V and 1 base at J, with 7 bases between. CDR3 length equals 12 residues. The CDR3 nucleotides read TGTGCCATCAGAGGGAATTCCTACGAGCAGTACTTC. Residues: CAIRGNSYEQYF.

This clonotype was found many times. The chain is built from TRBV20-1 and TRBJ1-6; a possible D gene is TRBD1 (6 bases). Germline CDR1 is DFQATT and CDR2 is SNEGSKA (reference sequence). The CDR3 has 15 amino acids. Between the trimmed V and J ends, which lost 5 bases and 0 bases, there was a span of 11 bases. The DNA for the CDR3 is TGCAGTGCTCGGGCGACAGGCTCCTATAATTCACCCCTCCACTTT. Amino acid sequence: CSARATGSYNSPLHF.

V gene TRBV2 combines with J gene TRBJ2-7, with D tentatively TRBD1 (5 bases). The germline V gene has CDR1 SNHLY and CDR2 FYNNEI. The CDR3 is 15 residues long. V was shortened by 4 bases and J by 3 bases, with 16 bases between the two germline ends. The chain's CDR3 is CASSATGAKFYEQYF. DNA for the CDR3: TGTGCCAGCAGTGCTACTGGGGCGAAATTCTACGAGCAGTACTTC.

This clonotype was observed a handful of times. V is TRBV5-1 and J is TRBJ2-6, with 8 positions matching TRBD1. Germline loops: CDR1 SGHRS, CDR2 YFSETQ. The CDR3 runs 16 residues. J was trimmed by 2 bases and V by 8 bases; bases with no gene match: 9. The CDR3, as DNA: TGCGCCAGTTCCTTGGACAGGGTTCCTGGGGCCAACGTCCTGACTTTC. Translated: CASSLDRVPGANVLTF.

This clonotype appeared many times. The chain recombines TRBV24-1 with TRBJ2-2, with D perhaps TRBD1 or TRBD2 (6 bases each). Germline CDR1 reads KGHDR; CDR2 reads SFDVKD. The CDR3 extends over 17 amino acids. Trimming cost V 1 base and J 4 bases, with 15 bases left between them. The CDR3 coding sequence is TGTGCCACCAGTGATTTTTTCGGGGGCGCCGGCACCGGGGAGCTGTTTTTT. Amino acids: CATSDFFGGAGTGELFF.

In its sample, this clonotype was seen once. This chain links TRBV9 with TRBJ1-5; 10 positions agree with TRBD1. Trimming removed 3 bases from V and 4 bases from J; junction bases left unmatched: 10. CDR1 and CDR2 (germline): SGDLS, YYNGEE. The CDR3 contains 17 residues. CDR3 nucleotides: TGTGCCAGCAGCGGAGATGGGACAGGGGCTGGAAATCAGCCCCAGCATTTT. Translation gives CASSGDGTGAGNQPQHF.